This passage covers 21 T cell receptor beta chains from one sample sequenced in a study of cytomegalovirus exposure and HLA in healthy donors. The PCR employed 60 Vbeta primers together with 13 Jbeta primers. Using immunoSEQ multiplex PCR, the repertoire was profiled, and TCRdb retains in-frame clones only, with some absent. This table has some 190,000 clones, around 83% appearing once. Sequenced material: PBMCs. These receptors originate from a woman in her 40s in good health and CMV-seronegative.

This clone occurred once. The genes are TRBV9 and TRBJ2-1, with D perhaps TRBD1 (7 bases). Germline V lookup: CDR1 SGDLS, CDR2 YYNGEE. The CDR3 loop spans 15 amino acids. V dropped 1 base and J dropped 6 bases, with 14 bases sitting between them. The CDR3, as DNA: TGTGCCAGCAGCGTATACAGGGGAGGTTCCAATGAGCAGTTCTTC. Translation gives CASSVYRGGSNEQFF.

This clone was seen only once. This chain connects TRBV5-1 to TRBJ2-3, with 7 bases matching TRBD2. Trimming at V came to 4 bases and at J to 2 bases, leaving 7 bases not matched to a gene. CDR1 and CDR2 (germline): SGHRS, YFSETQ. There are 15 residues in the CDR3. The DNA of the CDR3 is TGCGCCAGCAGCATTGGACTAGACCACACAGATACGCAGTATTTT. This translates into CASSIGLDHTDTQYF.

The CDR3 reads CASSRFQGAGSTEAFF. The CDR3 DNA follows: TGTGCCAGCAGCCGATTTCAGGGGGCGGGATCCACTGAAGCTTTCTTT. The V and J genes are TRBV27 and TRBJ1-1; 8 bases line up with TRBD1. This CDR3 comprises 16 residues. V lost 6 bases and J lost 4; bases outside the gene matches: 13. Germline V gene sequence: CDR1 MNHEY, CDR2 SMNVEV (reference sequence).

This chain joins TRBV11-3 and TRBJ1-1; D is unclear. Germline V gene data show CDR1 as SGHNT and CDR2 as YENEEA. Trimming shortened V by 3 bases and J by 7 bases, and 9 bases separated the two germline ends. The CDR3 is made up of 12 amino acids. CDR3 in DNA: TGTGCCAGCAGCTTCCTGGGAGATGAAGCTTTCTTT. This gives the protein CASSFLGDEAFF.

The chain joins TRBV4-1 to TRBJ2-5; 9 bases align to TRBD2. J was trimmed by 2 bases and V by 3 bases; bases with no gene match: 10. The CDR3 loop spans 17 amino acids. Germline CDR1 reads MGHRA; CDR2 reads YSYEKL. Here the CDR3 DNA reads TGCGCCAGCAGCCACCTCGAAGGACTAGCGTCACAAGAGACCCAGTACTTC. This gives the protein CASSHLEGLASQETQYF.

This chain links TRBV6-1 with TRBJ1-5; tentatively, D is TRBD1 (5 bases). V lost 4 bases and J 3 bases, leaving 10 bases between the germline ends. Germline CDR1 and CDR2: MNHNS and SASEGT. The CDR3 length is 14 residues. The CDR3 sequence: CASSGDSLNQPQHF. The CDR3 nucleotides are TGTGCCAGCAGTGGCGACAGCCTCAATCAGCCCCAGCATTTT.

As concerns this clone: Other DNA sequences in the sample encode the same CDR3. V and J are TRBV30 and TRBJ1-1; D is unresolved. Germline V gives CDR1 GTSNPN, CDR2 SVGIG (reference sequence). V lost 5 bases and J 0 bases, leaving 10 bases between the germline ends. The CDR3 loop spans 13 amino acids. CDR3 sequence reads: CAWSLQMNTEAFF. CDR3 bases: TGTGCCTGGTCGCTCCAGATGAACACTGAAGCTTTCTTT. The full variable domain, rest sourced from reference TRBV30 and TRBJ1-1, is SQTIHQWPATLVQPVGSPLSLECTVEGTSNPNLYWYRQAAGRGLQLLFYSVGIGQISSEVPQNLSASRPQDRQFILSSKKLLLSDSGFYLCAWSLQMNTEAFFGQGTRLTVV.

The V gene is TRBV11-3, the J gene TRBJ2-7; D possibly corresponds to TRBD2 (6 bases). Germline loops: CDR1 SGHNT, CDR2 YENEEA. The CDR3 is 16 amino acids. Trimming pared 0 bases from V and 3 bases from J, leaving 15 bases between. In DNA, the CDR3 is TGTGCCAGCAGCTTAGATGGCGGGGTTGGAGACTACGAGCAGTACGTC. Translated, it gives CASSLDGGVGDYEQYV.

This chain connects TRBV5-1 to TRBJ2-5, with 9 bases fitting TRBD2. This CDR3 has 17 amino acids. After removal of 0 bases from V and 5 bases from J, the junction contained 11 bases not matched to a gene. Germline assignment: CDR1 SGHRS and CDR2 YFSETQ. This CDR3 is CASSLERLAGAVETQYF. The CDR3 bases are TGCGCCAGCAGCTTGGAAAGGTTAGCGGGAGCTGTGGAGACCCAGTACTTC.

This clone was found a few times. Relative to the germline gene, one junction end is altered; a read error may explain this. The gene calls are TRBV7-7 and TRBJ2-2; D possibly corresponds to TRBD2 (5 bases). Germline CDR1 and CDR2: SSHAT and FNYEAQ (reference sequence). The CDR3 length is 14 residues. As DNA, the CDR3 is TGTGCTAGCAGCCCCGACTATAACACCGGGGAGCTGTTTTTT. It codes for CASSPDYNTGELFF.

The chain has TRBV6-6 and TRBJ1-5; D is possibly TRBD1 (5 bases). CDR1 MNHNY and CDR2 SVGAGI come from the germline V gene (reference sequence). V shed 2 bases and J shed 7 bases, with 15 bases lying between them. The CDR3 extends over 15 amino acids. The CDR3: CASSYGGRPEQPQHF. CDR3 bases: TGTGCCAGCAGTTACGGGGGGAGGCCTGAACAGCCCCAGCATTTT.

The chain uses TRBV7-3 and TRBJ2-5; D is unclear. CDR1 and CDR2 (germline): SGHTA, FQGTGA. This CDR3 region has 16 residues. The V and J ends lost 0 bases and 4 bases respectively, with 15 bases between them. The CDR3 coding sequence is TGTGCCAGCAGCTTAACTGGCGCGGTTCCTTCAGAGACCCAGTACTTC. This gives the protein CASSLTGAVPSETQYF.

The chain carries TRBV6-1 and TRBJ1-2, with D possibly TRBD1 on 5 matching bases. V shed 4 bases and J shed 0 bases, with 18 bases lying between them. The length of the CDR3 is 17 residues. The V gene's germline CDR1 is MNHNS and CDR2 SASEGT. DNA of the CDR3: TGTGCCAGCAGTGCAGGAAATTCGGGGGACCCTAACTATGGCTACACCTTC. Its protein product is CASSAGNSGDPNYGYTF.

The J gene is TRBJ1-5, the V gene TRBV7-9; 7 bases agree with TRBD1. Germline CDR1 SEHNR, CDR2 FQNEAQ (reference sequence). The CDR3 has 15 amino acids. V lost 4 bases, J lost 3 bases, and 6 bases stayed unmatched. The CDR3 coding sequence is TGTGCCAGCAGCTACCGGGACAGCGACAATCAGCCCCAGCATTTT. Protein sequence: CASSYRDSDNQPQHF.

The V gene is TRBV9, the J gene TRBJ2-2; a possible D gene is TRBD2 (5 bases). CDR3 length: 13 amino acids. Germline CDR1 SGDLS, CDR2 YYNGEE. The germline V and J ends were trimmed by 3 bases and 7 bases, with 10 bases remaining between them. For the CDR3, the DNA is TGTGCCAGCAGCGACCTAGCAGGCGGGGAGCTGTTTTTT. Residues: CASSDLAGGELFF.

This chain joins TRBV5-4 and TRBJ1-5; weak D call: TRBD1 (5 bases). V lost 5 bases and J 4 bases, leaving 16 bases between the germline ends. Germline-derived CDR1 and CDR2 are SGHNT and YYREEE (reference sequence). The CDR3 covers 15 residues. CDR3 in amino acids: CASSNGRGVNQPQHF. Written as DNA, the CDR3 is TGTGCCAGCAGTAATGGGAGGGGAGTGAATCAGCCCCAGCATTTT.

The chain carries TRBV10-3 and TRBJ1-2; no firm D call. The CDR3 consists of 16 residues. Deletions cut 5 bases from V and 3 bases from J, with 19 bases between. Germline CDR1 ENHRY, CDR2 SYGVKD. The CDR3 here is CAISFHGGIPHYGYTF. The CDR3, as DNA: TGTGCCATCAGTTTCCACGGAGGGATTCCTCACTATGGCTACACCTTC.

This clone was seen only a few times. J is TRBJ2-5 and V is TRBV5-6; weak D call: TRBD2 (6 bases). This CDR3 contains 13 residues. Between the trimmed V and J ends, which lost 0 bases and 6 bases, there was a span of 9 bases. Germline CDR1 and CDR2: SGHDT and YYEEEE. In nucleotides, the CDR3 is TGTGCCAGCAGCTTGGACGGGAGCAAGACCCAGTACTTC. This translates into CASSLDGSKTQYF.

The J gene is TRBJ2-7, the V gene TRBV19, with D maybe TRBD1 (6 bases). Germline V gene lookup returns CDR1 LNHDA and CDR2 SQIVND (reference sequence). Trimming removed 5 bases at V and 4 bases at J, with 9 bases between. This CDR3 region has 12 residues. The chain's CDR3 is CASSPTGYEQYF. CDR3 sequence (DNA): TGTGCCAGTAGTCCTACAGGGTACGAGCAGTACTTC.

The V and J genes are TRBV4-1 and TRBJ2-1, with 12 bases matching TRBD2. This CDR3 is 19 amino acids long. From germline, CDR1 is MGHRA and CDR2 YSYEKL. V dropped 1 base and J dropped 8; count of bases not matched to a gene: 15. DNA of the CDR3: TGCGCCAGCAGCCAAGTCCCGACCATGACTAGCGGGAGTAGGGATGAGCAGTTCTTC. This sequence encodes CASSQVPTMTSGSRDEQFF.

The chain carries TRBV6-1 and TRBJ2-3; D perhaps matches TRBD2 (5 bases). V lost 4 bases and J 4 bases, leaving 9 bases between the germline ends. There are 13 residues in the CDR3. Per the germline V gene, CDR1 is MNHNS and CDR2 is SASEGT. CDR3 nucleotide sequence: TGTGCCAGCAGTGCTAGCCAGTCAGATACGCAGTATTTT. It translates to CASSASQSDTQYF.